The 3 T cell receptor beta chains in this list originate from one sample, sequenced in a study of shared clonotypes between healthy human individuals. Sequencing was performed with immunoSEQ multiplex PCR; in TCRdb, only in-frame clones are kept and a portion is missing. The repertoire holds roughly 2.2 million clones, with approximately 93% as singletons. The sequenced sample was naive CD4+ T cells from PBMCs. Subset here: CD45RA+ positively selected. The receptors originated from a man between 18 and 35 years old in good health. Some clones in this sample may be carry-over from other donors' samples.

CDR3 DNA: TGTGCCACCCAGGACGTAAATAGCAATCAGCCCCAGCATTTT. Protein product: CATQDVNSNQPQHF. This sequence joins TRBV28 and TRBJ1-5; D gene ambiguous. Germline CDR1 reads MDHEN; CDR2 reads SYDVKM. This CDR3 has 14 residues. Between the trimmed V and J ends, which lost 10 bases and 0 bases, there was a span of 13 bases. Variable domain in full (rest from reference TRBV28 and TRBJ1-5): DVKVTQSSRYLVKRTGEKVFLECVQDMDHENMFWYRQDPGLGLRLIYFSYDVKMKEKGDIPEGYSVSREKKERFSLILESASTNQTSMYLCATQDVNSNQPQHFGDGTRLSIL.

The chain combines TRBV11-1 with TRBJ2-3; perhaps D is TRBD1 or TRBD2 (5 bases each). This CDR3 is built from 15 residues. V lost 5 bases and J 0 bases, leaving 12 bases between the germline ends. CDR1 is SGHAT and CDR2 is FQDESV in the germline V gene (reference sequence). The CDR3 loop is CASSPRGSSTDTQYF. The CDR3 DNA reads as TGTGCCAGCAGCCCTCGGGGCTCTAGCACAGATACGCAGTATTTT.

CDR3 DNA: TGTGCCAGCAAGCCAACCCGAGGGGGGACTGAAGCTTTCTTT. This gives the protein CASKPTRGGTEAFF. The V and J genes are TRBV6-1 and TRBJ1-1; a possible D gene is TRBD1 (6 bases). The CDR3 covers 14 residues. The ends were cut back, 7 bases at V and 5 bases at J, with 17 bases in the middle. The germline CDR1 and CDR2 sequences are MNHNS and SASEGT.